Listed below are T cell receptor beta chains from one sample, sequenced in a study of blood T cell repertoires in COVID-19. Clones were read by immunoSEQ multiplex PCR, and TCRdb kept only the in-frame ones, dropping some. The table shows a few hundred thousand clones, with 75% to 85% occurring only once. Source material: peripheral blood. These receptors all come from a woman aged 25 to 39 with COVID-19, enrolled during active disease. CDR3s include the opening cysteine and the closing phenylalanine or tryptophan. A D gene is named only where the DNA matches it firmly. Not every row has a clone size; where given, it reads once, few, many or a size class.

- | TRBJ2-2 | 16 | - | TRBV5-4 | TGTGCCAGCAGCTTCGTTCCGGGGGGCGGCACCGGGGAGCTGTTTTTT | CASSFVPGGGTGELFF
- | TRBJ2-2 | 12 | - | TRBV9 | TGTGCCAGCGCTAATCCCGGCGGGGAGCTGTTTTTT | CASANPGGELFF
TRBD2 | TRBJ2-1 | 16 | few | TRBV7-9 | TGTGCCAGCAGCTTAGGGCGGGAGTCTTTCTACAATGAGCAGTTCTTC | CASSLGRESFYNEQFF
TRBD1 | TRBJ1-1 | 13 | - | TRBV5-4 | TGTGCCAGCAGCTGGGACAGGGGAATTGAAGCTTTCTTT | CASSWDRGIEAFF
TRBD1 | TRBJ1-2 | 14 | - | TRBV19 | TGTGCCAGTAGTATACAGGGGGCGGGATATGGCTACACCTTC | CASSIQGAGYGYTF
- | TRBJ1-5 | 16 | - | TRBV6-1 | TGTGCCAGCAGTGCAATTGGGGAGGGGAGCAATCAGCCCCAGCATTTT | CASSAIGEGSNQPQHF
- | TRBJ1-2 | 15 | - | TRBV18 | TGTGCCAGCTCGCCCCGACAGGAAAGTAACTATGGCTACACCTTC | CASSPRQESNYGYTF
- | TRBJ1-1 | 14 | - | TRBV7-9 | TGTGCCAGCAGCTTGCGGGGGGTAAACACTGAAGCTTTCTTT | CASSLRGVNTEAFF
- | TRBJ1-2 | 11 | once | TRBV30 | TGTGCCTTGAGAGGGGTTTATGGCTACACCTTC | CALRGVYGYTF
- | TRBJ1-2 | 14 | - | TRBV24-1 | TGTGCCACCAGTGCTCTAGGGGTCCTTCGCGGCTACACCTTC | CATSALGVLRGYTF
- | TRBJ2-7 | 14 | - | TRBV5-6 | TGTGCCAGCAGCTTCCGGTTACTAACGGGCGAGCAGTACTTC | CASSFRLLTGEQYF
TRBD1 | TRBJ2-2 | 16 | - | TRBV24-1 | TGTGCCACCAGTGTCTCCGGGACAGGTAACACCGGGGAGCTGTTTTTT | CATSVSGTGNTGELFF
TRBD1 | TRBJ2-7 | 13 | - | TRBV27 | TGTGCCAGCAGTGGGACAGGGGGCTACGAGCAGTACTTC | CASSGTGGYEQYF
TRBD2 | TRBJ2-1 | 17 | - | TRBV5-1 | TGCGCCAGCAGCGTGAGGACTAGCGGGAGTCAAGGCGATGAGCAGTTCTTC | CASSVRTSGSQGDEQFF
- | TRBJ2-1 | 14 | - | TRBV6-6 | TGTGCCAGCAGTCCCCCTGGAGGTTTCACTGAGCAGTTCTTC | CASSPPGGFTEQFF
TRBD2 | TRBJ2-7 | 17 | - | TRBV5-4 | TGTGCCAGCAGCTTGGGCCTAGCGGGGGGCGATTCCTACGAGCAGTACTTC | CASSLGLAGGDSYEQYF
- | TRBJ1-5 | 16 | few | TRBV4-1 | TGCGCCAGCAGCCGAGAGTACTTAAGAGACAATCAGCCCCAGCATTTT | CASSREYLRDNQPQHF
TRBD1 | TRBJ2-3 | 16 | - | TRBV7-9 | TGTGCCAGCAGCTTTGGACAGGGTACACTCACAGATACGCAGTATTTT | CASSFGQGTLTDTQYF